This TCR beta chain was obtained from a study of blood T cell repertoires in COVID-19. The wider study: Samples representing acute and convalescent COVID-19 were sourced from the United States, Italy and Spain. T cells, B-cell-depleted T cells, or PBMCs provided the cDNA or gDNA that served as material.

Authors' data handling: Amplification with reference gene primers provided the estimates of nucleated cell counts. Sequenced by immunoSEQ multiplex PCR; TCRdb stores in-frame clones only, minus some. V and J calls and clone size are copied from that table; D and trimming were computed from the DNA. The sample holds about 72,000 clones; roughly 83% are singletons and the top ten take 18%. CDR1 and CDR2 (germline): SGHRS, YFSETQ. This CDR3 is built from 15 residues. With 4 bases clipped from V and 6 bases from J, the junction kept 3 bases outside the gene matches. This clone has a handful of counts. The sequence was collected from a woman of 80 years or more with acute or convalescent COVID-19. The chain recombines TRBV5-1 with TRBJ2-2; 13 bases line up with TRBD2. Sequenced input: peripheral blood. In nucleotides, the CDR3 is TGCGCCAGCAGCACGGGACTAGCGGGACCCGGGGAGCTGTTTTTT. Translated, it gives CASSTGLAGPGELFF.